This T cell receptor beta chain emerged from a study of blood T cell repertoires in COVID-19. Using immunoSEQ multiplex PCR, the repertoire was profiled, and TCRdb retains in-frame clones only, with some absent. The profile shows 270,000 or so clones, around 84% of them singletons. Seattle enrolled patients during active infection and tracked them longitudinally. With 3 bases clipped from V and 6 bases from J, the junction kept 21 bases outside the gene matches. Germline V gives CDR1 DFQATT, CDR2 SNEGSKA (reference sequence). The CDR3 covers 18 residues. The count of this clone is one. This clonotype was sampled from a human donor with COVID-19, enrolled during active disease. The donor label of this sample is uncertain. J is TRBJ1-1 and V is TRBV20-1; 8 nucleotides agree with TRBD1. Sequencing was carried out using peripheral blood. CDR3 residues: CSASGWTGRGFQGAEAFF. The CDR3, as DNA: TGCAGTGCTAGTGGTTGGACAGGGCGAGGTTTTCAGGGGGCTGAAGCTTTCTTT.